The clone carrying this T cell receptor beta chain was counted a few times. Antigen: not known. Analysis merged second doses at about 4 or about 12 weeks. Clones were read by immunoSEQ multiplex PCR, and TCRdb kept only the in-frame ones, dropping some. This sample has some 110,000 clones, with approximately 85% found just once. The data were taken from a study of T cell responses to AZD1222 COVID-19 vaccine. Study-level results: It was only six AZD1222 recipients who were seropositive at baseline. Mapped onto spike, vaccine-associated CD4 TCRs spanned it and were dominant at 160-218 and 743-854. Every sample of the repertoires postdated the peak T cell response.

This receptor was taken from an adult who received the AZD1222 COVID-19 vaccine. The sample consisted of peripheral blood, taken 28 days after the second AZD1222 dose.

The CDR3 DNA follows: TGCGCCAGCAGCTTTTCCAGGTCCTCAACTAATGAAAAACTGTTTTTT. Translated: CASSFSRSSTNEKLFF. This chain joins TRBV5-1 and TRBJ1-4, with D unclear. Germline-derived CDR1 and CDR2 are SGHRS and YFSETQ. The V gene lost 2 bases and the J gene lost 0 bases, with 11 bases spanning the gap. The CDR3 has 16 residues.